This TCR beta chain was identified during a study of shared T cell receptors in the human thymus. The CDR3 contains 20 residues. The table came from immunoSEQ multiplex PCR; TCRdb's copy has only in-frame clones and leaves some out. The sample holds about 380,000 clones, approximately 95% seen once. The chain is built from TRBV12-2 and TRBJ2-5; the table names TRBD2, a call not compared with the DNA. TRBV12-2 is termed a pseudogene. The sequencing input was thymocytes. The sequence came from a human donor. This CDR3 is CASRLARNSRLAWSQETQYF. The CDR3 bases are TGTGCAAGTCGCTTAGCCCGAAATTCCCGACTAGCGTGGAGCCAAGAGACCCAGTACTTC.